These 24 T cell receptor beta chains came from one sample sequenced in a study of CD8 T cells in Susac syndrome. Random-hexamer reverse transcription was applied to about 0.45 to 1 ug RNA. TCRdb reanalysed the immunoSEQ multiplex PCR reads using MiXCR and keeps one entry per CDR3 protein. The data contain roughly 400,000 distinct CDR3 sequences, 75% to 90% of them singletons. The sequenced material came from CD8+ T cells from PBMCs. The receptors derive from a human donor with multiple sclerosis.

V gene TRBV30 combines with J gene TRBJ1-2; a possible D gene is TRBD1 (5 bases). Trimming shortened V by 4 bases and J by 4 bases, and 16 bases separated the two germline ends. The CDR3 consists of 14 residues. The germline V gene encodes CDR1 GTSNPN and CDR2 SVGIG (reference sequence). CDR3 nucleotides: TGTGCCTGGACCTTACTGGGGGGACCCTATGGCTACACCTTC. Translating it yields CAWTLLGGPYGYTF.

This clonotype was recorded once. The chain is built from TRBV7-8 and TRBJ2-1; D unclear. The V and J ends lost 1 base and 9 bases respectively, with 7 bases between them. This CDR3 contains 12 residues. CDR1 is SGHVS, CDR2 FQNEAQ, per germline. This CDR3 reads CASSLGVPEQFF. The CDR3 DNA is TGTGCCAGCAGCTTAGGGGTCCCTGAGCAGTTCTTC.

The V call is TRBV6-2 or TRBV6-3, the J call TRBJ2-1; D is possibly TRBD1 (5 bases). Trimming stripped 6 bases from V and 0 bases from J, with 12 bases between. CDR1 and CDR2 (germline): MNHEY, SVGEGT. This CDR3 is 15 amino acids long. CDR3 protein: CASSHGQGSYNEQFF. The CDR3 DNA is TGTGCCAGCAGCCACGGACAAGGCTCCTACAATGAGCAGTTCTTC.

The V gene is TRBV24-1, the J gene TRBJ2-5; D gene unclear. Germline V gene sequence: CDR1 KGHDR, CDR2 SFDVKD. Between the trimmed V and J ends, which lost 4 bases and 5 bases, there was a span of 13 bases. CDR3 size: 14 residues. The CDR3 protein is CATSDSGGSETQYF. CDR3 nucleotide sequence: TGTGCCACCAGTGACTCCGGCGGATCGGAGACCCAGTACTTC.

This chain connects TRBV7-9 to TRBJ1-3, with D uncertain. V lost 4 bases to trimming and J lost 0 bases, with 13 bases between them. The germline V gene encodes CDR1 SEHNR and CDR2 FQNEAQ (reference sequence). This CDR3 has 16 amino acids. The CDR3 here is CASSSGEEGSGNTIYF. For the CDR3, the DNA is TGTGCCAGCAGCTCCGGGGAGGAGGGCTCTGGAAACACCATATATTTT.

As DNA, the CDR3 is TGTGCCAGCAGTTACTCAACAGGGTACCAAGAGACCCAGTACTTC. It is translated as CASSYSTGYQETQYF. The rearrangement links TRBV6-5 to TRBJ2-5; a possible D gene is TRBD1 (6 bases). CDR3 length: 15 amino acids. Germline loops: CDR1 MNHEY, CDR2 SVGAGI. The V gene lost 0 bases and the J gene lost 0 bases, with 8 bases spanning the gap.

V and J are TRBV5-1 and TRBJ1-4; no clear D. This CDR3 has 16 residues. CDR1 is SGHRS and CDR2 is YFSETQ in the germline V gene. The V end lost 2 bases, the J end lost 4 bases, and 15 bases lay between the germline ends. CDR3 DNA sequence: TGCGCCAGCAGCTTACGTCTTGCGGGTCATAATGAAAAACTGTTTTTT. It specifies CASSLRLAGHNEKLFF. Complete variable domain (other parts from reference TRBV5-1 and TRBJ1-4): KAGVTQTPRYLIKTRGQQVTLSCSPISGHRSVSWYQQTPGQGLQFLFEYFSETQRNKGNFPGRFSGRQFSNSRSEMNVSTLELGDSALYLCASSLRLAGHNEKLFFGSGTQLSVL.

This chain joins TRBV29-1 and TRBJ2-1; possible D gene TRBD2, 5 bases. Germline V gene sequence: CDR1 SQVTM, CDR2 ANQGSEA. The CDR3 is 12 residues long. The V end lost 6 bases, the J end lost 5 bases, and 11 bases lay between the germline ends. CDR3 in DNA: TGCAGCGTGGAGGTGATAGACAATGAGCAGTTCTTC. It translates to CSVEVIDNEQFF.

The V gene is TRBV10-3, the J gene TRBJ2-1, with 10 bases aligning to TRBD2. Germline V CDR1 and CDR2: ENHRY, SYGVKD. J gave up 8 bases and V 3 bases, and 7 bases lay outside the gene matches. This CDR3 spans 15 amino acids. The CDR3, as DNA: TGTGCCATCAGTGAACCAGCGGGAGGGGACCATGAGCAGTTCTTC. It specifies CAISEPAGGDHEQFF.

The V gene is TRBV6-5, the J gene TRBJ1-1, with 7 bases lining up with TRBD1. The CDR3 is 17 amino acids. The V and J ends lost 4 bases and 3 bases, in that order; junction bases with no gene match: 14. From germline, CDR1 is MNHEY and CDR2 SVGAGI. As DNA, the CDR3 is TGTGCCAGCAGTTCAGACATACAGGGGAGAGAGGACACTGAAGCTTTCTTT. Its protein is CASSSDIQGREDTEAFF.

The chain combines TRBV5-4 with TRBJ2-7, with 7 bases fitting TRBD1. Germline lookup yields CDR1 SGHNT and CDR2 YYREEE (reference sequence). V shed 4 bases and J 3 bases; nucleotides not matched to a gene: 13. This CDR3 has 16 residues. The CDR3 DNA follows: TGTGCCAGCAGCGAGCTACAGGGGATTGGAGACTACGAGCAGTACTTC. This encodes CASSELQGIGDYEQYF.

Of note for this clonotype: Here the CDR3 omits its conserved ending phenylalanine or tryptophan, so a read error is the likely source. This rearrangement joins TRBV3-1 to TRBJ2-3; D possibly corresponds to TRBD1 (5 bases). Germline V gene data show CDR1 as LGHDT and CDR2 as YNNKEL (reference sequence). Trimming stripped 4 bases from V and 0 bases from J, with 11 bases between. The CDR3 runs 15 residues. The CDR3 sequence is CASSPDKFSTDTQYL. The CDR3 bases are TGTGCCAGCAGCCCGGACAAGTTTAGCACAGATACGCAGTATCTT.

V usage is TRBV30 and J usage is TRBJ1-5; 11 bases map to TRBD1. This CDR3 is 15 amino acids long. The germline gives CDR1 GTSNPN, CDR2 SVGIG (reference sequence). Losses at the gene ends were 2 bases for V and 6 bases for J; bases not matched to a gene: 6. The CDR3 spells CAWSPGQGAFQPQHF. Here the CDR3 DNA reads TGTGCCTGGAGTCCCGGACAGGGGGCGTTTCAGCCCCAGCATTTT.

This rearrangement joins TRBV19 to TRBJ2-5, with D possibly being TRBD1 (5 bases). V was pared by 4 bases and J by 0 bases, with 15 bases between. The CDR3 extends over 16 amino acids. The germline V gene encodes CDR1 LNHDA and CDR2 SQIVND (reference sequence). In DNA form, the CDR3 reads TGTGCCAGTAGTACAGGGCTAAGCCGTGACCAAGAGACCCAGTACTTC. It yields the protein CASSTGLSRDQETQYF. Full variable domain (remainder filled in from reference TRBV19 and TRBJ2-5): DGGITQSPKYLFRKEGQNVTLSCEQNLNHDAMYWYRQDPGQGLRLIYYSQIVNDFQKGDIAEGYSVSREKKESFPLTVTSAQKNPTAFYLCASSTGLSRDQETQYFGPGTRLLVL.

The chain has TRBV6-5 and TRBJ2-7, with TRBD2 as a possible D gene (6 bases). The CDR3 has 13 amino acids. In germline, CDR1 is MNHEY, CDR2 SVGAGI. Deletions cut 2 bases from V and 2 bases from J, with 7 bases between. The CDR3, as DNA: TGTGCCAGCAGTTACCCGGGGGCCTACGAGCAGTACTTC. This codes for CASSYPGAYEQYF.

This clonotype appeared a single time. J is TRBJ1-2 and V is TRBV11-2; TRBD1 matches at 9 bases. With 4 bases clipped from V and 2 bases from J, the junction kept 8 bases outside the gene matches. The CDR3 is 16 amino acids. Germline V gene lookup returns CDR1 SGHAT and CDR2 FQNNGV. CDR3 sequence reads: CASSSTGGLSNYGYTF. The CDR3, as DNA: TGTGCCAGCAGCTCCACAGGGGGCTTATCAAACTATGGCTACACCTTC.

CDR3 nucleotides: TGTGCCAGCAGTCCGAATACGGGATCTTTCTATGGCTACACCTTC. Its protein is CASSPNTGSFYGYTF. This chain uses TRBV27 with TRBJ1-2; D unclear. V was shortened by 5 bases and J by 4 bases, with 17 bases between the two germline ends. The CDR3 spans 15 residues. CDR1 is MNHEY, CDR2 SMNVEV, per germline (reference sequence).

The gene calls are TRBV7-9 and TRBJ2-5; TRBD2 might be the D (7 bases). From germline, CDR1 is SEHNR and CDR2 FQNEAQ (reference sequence). The CDR3 runs to 16 residues. Trimming left V 5 bases short and J 5 bases short, with 21 bases between. CDR3 region: CASSPRDAGAGETQYF. CDR3 coding DNA: TGTGCCAGCAGCCCCCGCGATGCGGGGGCAGGGGAGACCCAGTACTTC.

The rearrangement links TRBV11-2 to TRBJ1-2; 11 nucleotides align to TRBD1. Germline V lookup: CDR1 SGHAT, CDR2 FQNNGV. Unmatched junction bases numbered 3, after V lost 5 bases and J lost 7 bases. The CDR3 spans 13 residues. DNA for the CDR3: TGTGCCAGCAGCCACGGGACAGGGGGTGGCTACACCTTC. This translates into CASSHGTGGGYTF. Together with reference TRBV11-2 and TRBJ1-2, the CDR3 gives the full variable domain: EAGVAQSPRYKIIEKRQSVAFWCNPISGHATLYWYQQILGQGPKLLIQFQNNGVVDDSQLPKDRFSAERLKGVDSTLKIQPAKLEDSAVYLCASSHGTGGGYTFGSGTRLTVV.

This clonotype occurred once. The V and J genes are TRBV12-3 or TRBV12-4 and TRBJ2-2; weak D call: TRBD2 (6 bases). V gave up 3 bases and J gave up 0 bases, with 11 bases separating them. The CDR3 is 16 amino acids. CDR3 sequence: CASSFRGYANTGELFF. In nucleotides, the CDR3 is TGTGCCAGCAGTTTCCGGGGGTATGCGAACACCGGGGAGCTGTTTTTT.

The chain recombines TRBV7-9 with TRBJ2-3; tentative D call: TRBD1 (5 bases). The CDR3 contains 16 residues. Looked up from germline, CDR1 is SEHNR and CDR2 is FQNEAQ (reference sequence). With 5 bases removed from V and 6 bases from J, the gap between germline ends came to 21 bases. The CDR3 DNA reads TGTGCCAGCAGCCCGACAGTATCCACCCCCTACGATACGCAGTATTTT. This translates into CASSPTVSTPYDTQYF.

The rearrangement uses TRBV4-1 and TRBJ2-7, with a weak D call TRBD1 (7 bases). Germline CDR1 MGHRA, CDR2 YSYEKL. Trimming left V 0 bases short and J 3 bases short, with 12 bases between. The CDR3 runs 15 residues. The CDR3 bases are TGCGCCAGCAGCCAAGATCAGGGGGAGGTCTACGAGCAGTACTTC. Translation: CASSQDQGEVYEQYF.

This clonotype was detected once. This sequence joins TRBV27 and TRBJ2-1; no clear D. V shed 3 bases and J shed 8 bases, with 11 bases lying between them. The CDR3 extends over 13 amino acids. Germline CDR1 MNHEY, CDR2 SMNVEV (reference sequence). In nucleotides, the CDR3 is TGTGCCAGCAGTTTCGGACCCAGGTATGAGCAGTTCTTC. Translating it yields CASSFGPRYEQFF.

V gene TRBV27 combines with J gene TRBJ2-7; tentative D call: TRBD1 (5 bases). CDR3 length: 14 amino acids. V lost 8 bases and J 3 bases, leaving 17 bases between the germline ends. Per germline, CDR1 MNHEY and CDR2 SMNVEV (reference sequence). The CDR3 region has the DNA TGTGCCAGCTTAGATCCGTCTAGGGGCTACGAGCAGTACTTC. The encoded protein is CASLDPSRGYEQYF.